Shown below are 24 T cell receptor beta chains from a single sample sequenced in a study of cytomegalovirus exposure and HLA in healthy donors. The PCR contained 60 Vbeta and 13 Jbeta primers. Repertoires were generated with immunoSEQ multiplex PCR, while TCRdb's copy carries only in-frame clones and drops some. The data show roughly 220,000 clones, roughly 80% seen once. The sample was PBMCs. The receptors stem from a man aged 50-60 years in good health and CMV-seronegative.

The rearrangement links TRBV5-1 to TRBJ2-2; possibly TRBD2 for D (5 bases). The CDR3 consists of 14 residues. The V and J ends lost 4 bases and 8 bases respectively, with 15 bases between them. CDR1 is SGHRS, CDR2 YFSETQ, per germline. The CDR3 DNA reads as TGCGCCAGCAGCCAAGGACTGTCCCCAGGGGAGCTGTTTTTT. The encoded protein is CASSQGLSPGELFF.

V gene TRBV11-1 combines with J gene TRBJ2-1, with 7 bases that match TRBD1. The length of the CDR3 is 15 residues. Losses at the gene ends were 5 bases for V and 2 bases for J; bases not matched to a gene: 6. The germline V gene encodes CDR1 SGHAT and CDR2 FQDESV (reference sequence). CDR3 DNA sequence: TGTGCCAGCAGCCCGCAGGGACAGCCCTACAATGAGCAGTTCTTC. Residues: CASSPQGQPYNEQFF.

This chain links TRBV18 with TRBJ1-1; a weak D match, TRBD1 (6 bases). Trimming stripped 0 bases from V and 1 base from J, with 9 bases between. CDR3 length: 15 residues. Germline CDR1 and CDR2: KGHSH and LQKENI. CDR3 sequence: CASSPPGRGNTEAFF. In DNA form, the CDR3 reads TGTGCCAGCTCACCACCTGGCAGGGGGAACACTGAAGCTTTCTTT.

In its sample, this clone was seen a few times. Other DNA sequences in the sample encode the same CDR3. The genes are TRBV5-1 and TRBJ1-3; unclear D gene. The CDR3 consists of 15 residues. Germline V CDR1 and CDR2: SGHRS, YFSETQ. V lost 0 bases, J lost 4 bases, and 11 bases lay in between. The CDR3 DNA sequence: TGCGCCAGCAGCTTGGGCAGCGCGGGAGGAAACACCATATATTTT. Protein product: CASSLGSAGGNTIYF.

The chain couples TRBV28 to TRBJ2-3, with D maybe TRBD2 (5 bases). Germline V CDR1 and CDR2: MDHEN, SYDVKM. This CDR3 region has 15 residues. V gave up 6 bases and J gave up 1 base, with 14 bases separating them. The CDR3 sequence is CASSATGSGTDTQYF. CDR3 nucleotides: TGTGCCAGCAGCGCCACGGGGAGTGGCACAGATACGCAGTATTTT.

The chain uses TRBV2 and TRBJ1-5; D gene unclear. CDR3 size: 14 residues. Germline V gives CDR1 SNHLY, CDR2 FYNNEI. Trimming stripped 7 bases from V and 7 bases from J, with 17 bases between. DNA of the CDR3: TGTGCCAGCACCATAACGAGGGATAGGCAGCCCCAGCATTTT. Amino acids: CASTITRDRQPQHF.

The V call is TRBV7-9, the J call TRBJ2-7; 9 bases map to TRBD2. The CDR3 loop spans 14 amino acids. Germline-derived CDR1 and CDR2 are SEHNR and FQNEAQ (reference sequence). Losses at the gene ends were 1 base for V and 3 bases for J; bases not matched to a gene: 1. The CDR3 is CASSLGGRDYEQYF. The CDR3 DNA reads TGTGCCAGCAGCTTAGGCGGGAGGGACTACGAGCAGTACTTC. The complete variable domain, with remaining parts taken from reference TRBV7-9 and TRBJ2-7, reads DTGVSQNPRHKITKRGQNVTFRCDPISEHNRLYWYRQTLGQGPEFLTYFQNEAQLEKSRLLSDRFSAERPKGSFSTLEIQRTEQGDSAMYLCASSLGGRDYEQYFGPGTRLTVT.

The rearrangement uses TRBV19 and TRBJ1-4; the match to TRBD1 covers 7 bases. In germline, CDR1 is LNHDA, CDR2 SQIVND (reference sequence). The CDR3 consists of 16 residues. V lost 6 bases to trimming and J lost 8 bases; unmatched junction nucleotides: 15. CDR3 nucleotide sequence: TGTGCCAGTAGAAACCTTATGACAGGGAATAGAGAAAAACTGTTTTTT. Translation gives CASRNLMTGNREKLFF. The full variable domain, with the rest looked up from reference TRBV19 and TRBJ1-4, is DGGITQSPKYLFRKEGQNVTLSCEQNLNHDAMYWYRQDPGQGLRLIYYSQIVNDFQKGDIAEGYSVSREKKESFPLTVTSAQKNPTAFYLCASRNLMTGNREKLFFGSGTQLSVL.

V gene TRBV29-1 combines with J gene TRBJ2-1; possibly TRBD2 for D (6 bases). The CDR3 extends over 13 amino acids. The ends were cut back, 7 bases at V and 2 bases at J, with 12 bases in the middle. Germline lookup yields CDR1 SQVTM and CDR2 ANQGSEA. The CDR3 bases are TGCAGCGGGGGCGGGATCCCCTACAATGAGCAGTTCTTC. Protein: CSGGGIPYNEQFF.

Remarks on this clone: This sample also contains other DNA sequences that code for the same CDR3. The chain combines TRBV9 with TRBJ2-7, with TRBD2 matching 13 bases. Per germline, CDR1 SGDLS and CDR2 YYNGEE. This CDR3 contains 15 residues. V lost 2 bases and J lost 2; bases outside the gene matches: 1. In DNA form, the CDR3 reads TGTGCCAGCAGCGTCGGGACTAGCGGGACCTACGAGCAGTACTTC. Translated, it gives CASSVGTSGTYEQYF.

The chain recombines TRBV29-1 with TRBJ2-1; no reliable D call. Per germline, CDR1 SQVTM and CDR2 ANQGSEA. Trimming removed 8 bases from V and 3 bases from J, with 14 bases in between. This CDR3 is 13 amino acids long. CDR3 loop: CSYTKNSYNEQFF. The CDR3 DNA reads TGCAGCTATACCAAAAATAGCTACAATGAGCAGTTCTTC.

The rearrangement joins TRBV7-2 to TRBJ2-3; the D gene is possibly TRBD2 (5 bases). Germline V CDR1 and CDR2: SGHTA, FQGNSA. The CDR3 consists of 15 residues. V was shortened by 5 bases and J by 3 bases, with 15 bases between the two germline ends. In DNA, the CDR3 is TGTGCCAGCAGCCGTTATGCGGGTGAGACAGATACGCAGTATTTT. Its translation is CASSRYAGETDTQYF. The complete variable domain, with remaining parts taken from reference TRBV7-2 and TRBJ2-3, reads GAGVSQSPSNKVTEKGKDVELRCDPISGHTALYWYRQSLGQGLEFLIYFQGNSAPDKSGLPSDRFSAERTGGSVSTLTIQRTQQEDSAVYLCASSRYAGETDTQYFGPGTRLTVL.

This sequence joins TRBV28 and TRBJ1-5; TRBD1 aligns across 9 bases. The CDR3 totals 16 residues. Germline-derived CDR1 and CDR2 are MDHEN and SYDVKM. V was pared by 0 bases and J by 3 bases, with 3 bases of the junction left unmatched. Written as DNA, the CDR3 is TGTGCCAGCAGTTTATGGGGACAGGGCTTCAATCAGCCCCAGCATTTT. Translated: CASSLWGQGFNQPQHF.

CDR3 bases: TGTGCCAGCAGCTACATTAGGACGACTAGCCGTCCGGAGGACAATGAGCAGTTCTTC. Amino acid sequence: CASSYIRTTSRPEDNEQFF. J is TRBJ2-1 and V is TRBV11-2; TRBD2 agrees at 7 bases. The CDR3 is 19 residues long. Germline V gene data show CDR1 as SGHAT and CDR2 as FQNNGV. V shed 4 bases and J 5 bases; nucleotides not matched to a gene: 20.

The genes are TRBV30 and TRBJ1-4; 7 positions match TRBD1. This CDR3 has 14 amino acids. Per germline, CDR1 GTSNPN and CDR2 SVGIG (reference sequence). V lost 2 bases to trimming and J lost 3 bases; unmatched junction nucleotides: 3. In DNA form, the CDR3 reads TGTGCCTGGAGTTCGGGACAGCCTAATGAAAAACTGTTTTTT. This translates into CAWSSGQPNEKLFF.

The rearrangement uses TRBV2 and TRBJ2-5; D is possibly TRBD1 (5 bases). Germline V lookup: CDR1 SNHLY, CDR2 FYNNEI. This CDR3 comprises 12 residues. V shed 6 bases and J shed 7 bases, with 12 bases lying between them. The CDR3 DNA is TGTGCCAGCAGGGACACACGAGGGACCCAGTACTTC. Translated, it gives CASRDTRGTQYF.

Only one count was recorded for this clone. CDR3 protein: CASSYSIPGDSYEQYF. The DNA for the CDR3 is TGTGCCAGCAGTTACTCGATTCCGGGGGACTCCTACGAGCAGTACTTC. This chain joins TRBV6-5 and TRBJ2-7, with D possibly being TRBD2 (6 bases). V lost 0 bases and J 0 bases, leaving 12 bases between the germline ends. The CDR3 runs 16 residues. CDR1 and CDR2 (germline): MNHEY, SVGAGI.

The chain uses TRBV27 and TRBJ2-2; D unclear. Germline values: CDR1 MNHEY, CDR2 SMNVEV (reference sequence). V lost 3 bases to trimming and J lost 6 bases, with 8 bases between them. The CDR3 contains 13 residues. CDR3 sequence reads: CASSFLRAGELFF. The CDR3 nucleotides read TGTGCCAGCAGTTTTTTACGGGCCGGGGAGCTGTTTTTT.

The J gene is TRBJ1-3, the V gene TRBV7-9; D not certain. Germline V gene sequence: CDR1 SEHNR, CDR2 FQNEAQ (reference sequence). The CDR3 length is 14 residues. V lost 4 bases and J 0 bases, leaving 7 bases between the germline ends. The DNA for the CDR3 is TGTGCCAGCAGCTCAAAGAGCTCTGGAAACACCATATATTTT. This encodes CASSSKSSGNTIYF.

This chain uses TRBV6-5 with TRBJ2-2; the D gene is possibly TRBD2 (6 bases). The CDR3 has 15 amino acids. V gave up 2 bases and J gave up 3 bases, with 10 bases separating them. Per germline, CDR1 MNHEY and CDR2 SVGAGI. CDR3 coding DNA: TGTGCCAGCAGTTACCCAGCGGGCTACACCGGGGAGCTGTTTTTT. Protein sequence: CASSYPAGYTGELFF.

This chain links TRBV19 with TRBJ2-1, with 9 bases lining up with TRBD2. Germline CDR1 is LNHDA and CDR2 is SQIVND (reference sequence). J lost 4 bases, V lost 11 bases, and 9 bases had no gene match. The CDR3 has 14 residues. CDR3 residues: CAVGIAGDYNEQFF. The CDR3 nucleotides read TGTGCCGTCGGCATAGCGGGAGATTACAATGAGCAGTTCTTC.

The chain joins TRBV19 to TRBJ2-1; 10 nucleotides align to TRBD1. The germline V gene has CDR1 LNHDA and CDR2 SQIVND (reference sequence). Germline trimming cut 4 bases from V and 5 bases from J; bases unmatched to any gene: 5. This CDR3 contains 15 residues. CDR3 sequence: CASSRGQGKNNEQFF. Here the CDR3 DNA reads TGTGCCAGTAGTAGGGGACAGGGGAAGAACAATGAGCAGTTCTTC.

There are a few counts of this clone. V usage is TRBV27 and J usage is TRBJ2-7, with no clear D. Trimming shortened V by 2 bases and J by 3 bases, and 8 bases separated the two germline ends. CDR1 is MNHEY and CDR2 is SMNVEV in the germline V gene (reference sequence). The CDR3 consists of 13 residues. This CDR3 is CASSLQARYEQYF. As DNA, the CDR3 is TGTGCCAGCAGTTTACAGGCGCGCTACGAGCAGTACTTC.

The chain employs TRBV21-1 and TRBJ2-7; TRBD1 is the table's D call and was not checked against the DNA. TRBV21-1 is deemed a pseudogene. This CDR3 contains 17 residues. CDR3 in amino acids: CASSFGRQEYNFYEQYF. CDR3 sequence (DNA): TGTGCCAGCAGCTTTGGCCGACAGGAGTATAACTTCTACGAGCAGTACTTC.